This paragraph covers one TCR beta chain sequence. Its antigen is unidentified. A J-beta primer mix and a sample-barcoded 5' primer were used in a second PCR of roughly 6 to 11 cycles. TCRdb fed the 5' RACE reads into MiXCR, producing one record per CDR3 protein. The data contain about 1 million distinct CDR3 sequences, over 35% of them singletons. Investigators took approximately 9.4 milliliters of peripheral blood from every donor. At least 5.5 micrograms of total RNA were extracted per sample. The data originate from a study of blood T cells in healthy people across ages. Study findings and constraints: Roughly linear age-related decline in beta diversity appeared, significant by age around 36.

The V gene lost 3 bases and the J gene lost 7 bases, with 10 bases spanning the gap. This CDR3 is built from 13 residues. Germline assignment: CDR1 MNHEY and CDR2 SMNVEV (reference sequence). The receptor's source is a woman in her sixties in good health. Sequenced input: blood. V gene TRBV27 combines with J gene TRBJ2-4; maybe TRBD2 (5 bases). The CDR3 reads CASSFGVGNIQYF. The CDR3 nucleotides are TGTGCCAGCAGTTTCGGGGTTGGGAACATTCAGTACTTC.